These T cell receptor beta chains were read from a single sample in a study of blood T cell repertoires in COVID-19. Produced via immunoSEQ multiplex PCR; TCRdb's table is partial and in-frame only. The data contain approximately 150,000 clones, almost 85% of them singletons. Sequencing used peripheral blood. These receptors were collected from a man between 60 and 70 years old with acute or convalescent COVID-19. CDR3s include the opening cysteine and the closing phenylalanine or tryptophan. The D gene is left open where the match is weak. Clone size appears in some rows only: once, few, many, or a class for an expanded clone.

v_gene: TRBV7-9
d_gene: -
abundance: -
j_gene: TRBJ1-6
CDR3aa: CASSLGGGNNSPLHF
CDR3nt: TGTGCCAGCAGCTTAGGAGGCGGGAATAATTCACCCCTCCACTTT

v_gene: TRBV6-6
d_gene: -
abundance: few
j_gene: TRBJ2-5
CDR3aa: CASSGSQETQYF
CDR3nt: TGTGCCAGCAGTGGCAGCCAAGAGACCCAGTACTTC

v_gene: TRBV6-1
d_gene: -
abundance: once
j_gene: TRBJ1-6
CDR3aa: CASSEQRQVSPLHF
CDR3nt: TGTGCCAGCAGTGAACAAAGGCAGGTGTCACCCCTCCACTTT

v_gene: TRBV29-1
d_gene: -
abundance: -
j_gene: TRBJ1-5
CDR3aa: CSVAKDTSNQPQHF
CDR3nt: TGCAGCGTTGCGAAGGACACCAGCAATCAGCCCCAGCATTTT

v_gene: TRBV6-5
d_gene: -
abundance: -
j_gene: TRBJ1-2
CDR3aa: CASRQAALLYGYTF
CDR3nt: TGTGCCAGTCGACAGGCCGCTCTACTTTATGGCTACACCTTC

v_gene: TRBV28
d_gene: -
abundance: -
j_gene: TRBJ2-7
CDR3aa: CASSASWGEEQYF
CDR3nt: TGTGCCAGCAGTGCCTCATGGGGGGAGGAGCAGTACTTC

v_gene: TRBV5-1
d_gene: -
abundance: few
j_gene: TRBJ1-1
CDR3aa: CASSLTGLNTEAFF
CDR3nt: TGCGCCAGCAGCTTGACAGGTCTGAACACTGAAGCTTTCTTT

v_gene: TRBV10-1
d_gene: -
abundance: few
j_gene: TRBJ2-2
CDR3aa: CASSDPDTGELFF
CDR3nt: TGCGCCAGCAGTGACCCCGACACCGGGGAGCTGTTTTTT

v_gene: TRBV2
d_gene: TRBD2
abundance: -
j_gene: TRBJ2-5
CDR3aa: CASSEPGGDYQETQYF
CDR3nt: TGTGCCAGCAGTGAACCGGGGGGGGACTACCAAGAGACCCAGTACTTC

v_gene: TRBV7-6
d_gene: TRBD1
abundance: -
j_gene: TRBJ2-1
CDR3aa: CASSFKAGTGTNNEQFF
CDR3nt: TGTGCCAGCAGCTTCAAAGCCGGGACAGGGACTAACAATGAGCAGTTCTTC

v_gene: TRBV19
d_gene: -
abundance: few
j_gene: TRBJ1-4
CDR3aa: CASSIEGQGMANEKLFF
CDR3nt: TGTGCCAGTAGTATAGAAGGGCAGGGAATGGCTAATGAAAAACTGTTTTTT

v_gene: TRBV7-3
d_gene: -
abundance: few
j_gene: TRBJ1-2
CDR3aa: CASSLYVGAGYTF
CDR3nt: TGTGCCAGCAGCTTATATGTGGGAGCTGGCTACACCTTC

v_gene: TRBV9
d_gene: TRBD1
abundance: -
j_gene: TRBJ2-1
CDR3aa: CASSVGPGQDNLVDNEQFF
CDR3nt: TGTGCCAGCAGCGTAGGGCCGGGACAGGACAACCTGGTAGACAATGAGCAGTTCTTC

v_gene: TRBV5-6
d_gene: -
abundance: -
j_gene: TRBJ1-6
CDR3aa: CASRKPGVNSPLHF
CDR3nt: TGTGCCAGCAGAAAGCCAGGGGTAAATTCACCCCTCCACTTT

v_gene: TRBV19
d_gene: TRBD1
abundance: -
j_gene: TRBJ1-4
CDR3aa: CASSIASRGPPSISNEKLFF
CDR3nt: TGTGCCAGTAGTATAGCATCGAGGGGGCCCCCGTCTATTAGTAATGAAAAACTGTTTTTT

v_gene: TRBV19
d_gene: -
abundance: -
j_gene: TRBJ2-5
CDR3aa: CASSTTEGTQYF
CDR3nt: TGTGCCAGTAGTACAACGGAGGGGACCCAGTACTTC

v_gene: TRBV10-3
d_gene: -
abundance: -
j_gene: TRBJ1-5
CDR3aa: CATRNSSGNQPQHF
CDR3nt: TGTGCCACACGAAACAGTTCTGGCAATCAGCCCCAGCATTTT

v_gene: TRBV30
d_gene: -
abundance: -
j_gene: TRBJ1-1
CDR3aa: CAWSPGWNTEAFF
CDR3nt: TGTGCCTGGAGCCCCGGGTGGAACACTGAAGCTTTCTTT

v_gene: TRBV28
d_gene: -
abundance: once
j_gene: TRBJ1-3
CDR3aa: CASSSEGGNTIYF
CDR3nt: TGTGCCAGCAGTTCGGAGGGCGGAAACACCATATATTTT

v_gene: TRBV11-2
d_gene: TRBD2
abundance: -
j_gene: TRBJ2-1
CDR3aa: CASSLAGGRNEQFF
CDR3nt: TGTGCCAGCAGCCTTGCGGGAGGCCGGAATGAGCAGTTCTTC

v_gene: TRBV29-1
d_gene: TRBD2
abundance: -
j_gene: TRBJ2-1
CDR3aa: CSVVPGLVVNEQFF
CDR3nt: TGCAGCGTTGTCCCGGGACTAGTGGTCAATGAGCAGTTCTTC

v_gene: TRBV7-3
d_gene: -
abundance: -
j_gene: TRBJ1-1
CDR3aa: CASSLGDIETNTEAFF
CDR3nt: TGTGCCAGCAGCTTAGGGGACATAGAAACGAACACTGAAGCTTTCTTT

v_gene: TRBV29-1
d_gene: TRBD2
abundance: once
j_gene: TRBJ2-7
CDR3aa: CSVGDRTSGSNEQYF
CDR3nt: TGCAGCGTGGGGGACAGGACTAGCGGGAGCAACGAGCAGTACTTC

v_gene: TRBV24-1
d_gene: -
abundance: -
j_gene: TRBJ1-5
CDR3aa: CATSDVQGNQPQHF
CDR3nt: TGTGCCACCAGTGATGTACAGGGCAATCAGCCCCAGCATTTT

v_gene: TRBV7-8
d_gene: -
abundance: -
j_gene: TRBJ2-7
CDR3aa: CASSFGSVEQYF
CDR3nt: TGTGCCAGCAGCTTTGGTAGCGTCGAGCAGTACTTC

v_gene: TRBV27
d_gene: -
abundance: -
j_gene: TRBJ1-3
CDR3aa: CASKRGAGNTIYF
CDR3nt: TGTGCCAGCAAGCGGGGGGCTGGAAACACCATATATTTT

v_gene: TRBV30
d_gene: -
abundance: -
j_gene: TRBJ2-6
CDR3aa: CAWRTGSGANVLTF
CDR3nt: TGTGCCTGGAGAACGGGCTCTGGGGCCAACGTCCTGACTTTC

v_gene: TRBV24-1
d_gene: TRBD1
abundance: -
j_gene: TRBJ2-7
CDR3aa: CATSDFSRTGSYEQYF
CDR3nt: TGTGCCACCAGTGACTTCTCTAGGACAGGGTCCTACGAGCAGTACTTC

v_gene: TRBV18
d_gene: TRBD1
abundance: -
j_gene: TRBJ1-4
CDR3aa: CASSHTGTGDPNEKLFF
CDR3nt: TGTGCCAGCTCTCATACCGGGACAGGGGATCCAAATGAAAAACTGTTTTTT

v_gene: TRBV28
d_gene: TRBD1
abundance: -
j_gene: TRBJ2-3
CDR3aa: CASSLGGQGTEDTQYF
CDR3nt: TGTGCCAGCAGTTTAGGGGGACAGGGGACGGAAGATACGCAGTATTTT

v_gene: TRBV27
d_gene: TRBD1
abundance: -
j_gene: TRBJ2-1
CDR3aa: CASNKGQGYNEQFF
CDR3nt: TGTGCCAGCAATAAGGGACAGGGCTACAATGAGCAGTTCTTC

v_gene: TRBV30
d_gene: TRBD1
abundance: -
j_gene: TRBJ2-7
CDR3aa: CAWSSWDRAYEQYF
CDR3nt: TGTGCCTGGAGTTCTTGGGACAGAGCCTACGAGCAGTACTTC

v_gene: TRBV7-2
d_gene: TRBD1
abundance: -
j_gene: TRBJ1-4
CDR3aa: CASSWDRGHEKLFF
CDR3nt: TGTGCCAGCAGCTGGGACAGGGGGCATGAAAAACTGTTTTTT

v_gene: TRBV24-1
d_gene: TRBD2
abundance: -
j_gene: TRBJ2-1
CDR3aa: CATSPREGADNEQFF
CDR3nt: TGTGCCACCAGTCCCCGGGAGGGTGCGGACAATGAGCAGTTCTTC

v_gene: TRBV14
d_gene: -
abundance: -
j_gene: TRBJ1-2
CDR3aa: CASSQVWGPERYGYTF
CDR3nt: TGTGCCAGCAGCCAAGTTTGGGGGCCGGAACGATATGGCTACACCTTC

v_gene: TRBV6-5
d_gene: TRBD1
abundance: -
j_gene: TRBJ1-5
CDR3aa: CASSWGQDGNQPQHF
CDR3nt: TGTGCCAGCAGTTGGGGACAGGATGGGAATCAGCCCCAGCATTTT

v_gene: TRBV7-3
d_gene: TRBD1
abundance: -
j_gene: TRBJ2-1
CDR3aa: CASSRTGSSYNEQFF
CDR3nt: TGTGCCAGCAGTCGGACAGGGAGCTCCTACAATGAGCAGTTCTTC

v_gene: TRBV9
d_gene: TRBD1
abundance: once
j_gene: TRBJ2-7
CDR3aa: CASSPGQGWNYEQYF
CDR3nt: TGTGCCAGCAGCCCCGGACAGGGGTGGAACTACGAGCAGTACTTC

v_gene: TRBV19
d_gene: TRBD1
abundance: -
j_gene: TRBJ1-1
CDR3aa: CASKTDRGQTEAFF
CDR3nt: TGTGCCAGTAAGACAGACAGGGGGCAAACTGAAGCTTTCTTT

v_gene: TRBV11-2
d_gene: -
abundance: -
j_gene: TRBJ2-2
CDR3aa: CASGQTNTGELFF
CDR3nt: TGTGCCAGCGGACAGACGAACACCGGGGAGCTGTTTTTT